This T cell receptor beta chain came from a study of tumor-infiltrating lymphocytes in primary liver carcinoma. Study outcomes and limitations: Comparison of CD4+ and CD8+ repertoires was precluded by bulk unsorted samples. Significantly greater top-250-clone fractions characterized tumors relative to blood (p = 0.039). Tumor region pairs showed greater overlap than either tumor-adjacent or tumor-blood pairs did.

The researchers obtained blood RNA from unsorted whole blood and also extracted germline DNA. A primer in the constant region served to generate TCR beta cDNA from roughly 450 ng of total RNA. Libraries for TCR beta were built through three nested multiplex PCR rounds, which together made up a slightly modified ARM-PCR procedure. One entry per CDR3 protein results from TCRdb running MiXCR on the multiplex PCR reads. The table shows 250,000 to 400,000 distinct CDR3 sequences, with 65% occurring only once. As concerns this clonotype: Its antigen is not identified. At one end, the junction sequence differs from germline, possibly due to a read error.

Material for sequencing was peripheral blood. This sequence originates from a man in his forties or fifties with primary liver carcinoma and hepatitis B virus infection.

CDR3 loop: CANSWTTDTQYF. CDR3 nucleotide sequence: TGTGCCAACAGCTGGACGACAGATACGCAGTATTTT. The gene calls are TRBV11-2 and TRBJ2-3; no definite D call. The CDR3 covers 12 residues. The germline V gene encodes CDR1 SGHAT and CDR2 FQNNGV.